The 31 T cell receptor beta chains given below trace back to one sample, sequenced in a study of blood T cell repertoires in COVID-19. The method was immunoSEQ multiplex PCR; TCRdb's version includes in-frame clones alone and lacks a portion of them. The sample consists of 70,000 to 100,000 clones, roughly 89% of them appearing once. The sequencing sample was made of peripheral blood. These receptors originate from a woman aged 55-75 years with COVID-19, enrolled during active disease.

The chain uses TRBV4-1 and TRBJ2-1; 7 bases match TRBD2. With 3 bases clipped from V and 0 bases from J, the junction kept 8 bases outside the gene matches. This CDR3 is built from 17 residues. CDR1 and CDR2 (germline): MGHRA, YSYEKL. CDR3 nucleotides: TGCGCCAGCAGCCAGGAAGCGGGGAGTAGCTCCTACAATGAGCAGTTCTTC. Amino acid sequence: CASSQEAGSSSYNEQFF.

V usage is TRBV15 and J usage is TRBJ2-1; 8 bases align to TRBD1. Germline V gene lookup returns CDR1 LNHNV and CDR2 YYDKDF (reference sequence). The CDR3 loop spans 13 amino acids. The junction had 5 bases not matched to a gene; V was cut back by 8 bases and J by 5 bases. CDR3 in amino acids: CATGTGYNNEQFF. For the CDR3, the DNA is TGTGCCACCGGGACAGGATATAACAATGAGCAGTTCTTC.

The chain carries TRBV2 and TRBJ2-1, with D perhaps TRBD1 (6 bases). This CDR3 comprises 14 residues. With 8 bases removed from V and 2 bases from J, the gap between germline ends came to 13 bases. CDR1 is SNHLY and CDR2 is FYNNEI in the germline V gene. The CDR3 DNA is TGTGCCAGCCTCTTAGGACAGCCCTACAATGAGCAGTTCTTC. Encoded protein: CASLLGQPYNEQFF.

The chain employs TRBV2 and TRBJ2-7; 7 bases fit TRBD1. This CDR3 has 14 residues. V shed 0 bases and J 6 bases; nucleotides not matched to a gene: 5. Germline V gene lookup returns CDR1 SNHLY and CDR2 FYNNEI. The CDR3 region is CASSEADRVGEQYF. CDR3 bases: TGTGCCAGCAGTGAAGCCGACAGGGTAGGCGAGCAGTACTTC.

In nucleotides, the CDR3 is TGTGCCAGCAGCGTGAGGGACAGGGGAGCGGCTTTCTTT. Translated: CASSVRDRGAAFF. V gene TRBV9 combines with J gene TRBJ1-1; 10 bases match TRBD1. This CDR3 is 13 amino acids long. V shed 2 bases and J 11 bases; nucleotides not matched to a gene: 6. Germline lookup yields CDR1 SGDLS and CDR2 YYNGEE.

The chain recombines TRBV10-3 with TRBJ1-1; TRBD1 agrees at 8 bases. Trimming removed 7 bases from V and 3 bases from J; junction bases left unmatched: 10. CDR3 length: 15 amino acids. The germline gives CDR1 ENHRY, CDR2 SYGVKD. The CDR3, as DNA: TGTGCCATCACCCCCGGACAGGGTTCGGACACTGAAGCTTTCTTT. It translates to CAITPGQGSDTEAFF.

The chain carries TRBV5-1 and TRBJ1-4; 7 positions agree with TRBD1. The junction had 10 bases not matched to a gene; V was cut back by 4 bases and J by 4 bases. The CDR3 has 16 amino acids. Per germline, CDR1 SGHRS and CDR2 YFSETQ. In nucleotides, the CDR3 is TGCGCCAGCAGCGTTGCCCCGGGACAGCTTAATGAAAAACTGTTTTTT. Its translation: CASSVAPGQLNEKLFF.

V and J are TRBV12-3 or TRBV12-4 and TRBJ2-5, with a tentative D call TRBD2 (6 bases). The CDR3 totals 13 residues. The V gene lost 5 bases and the J gene lost 1 base, with 8 bases spanning the gap. The CDR3 spells CASSRGFQETQYF. The CDR3 DNA is TGTGCCAGCAGTCGGGGGTTCCAAGAGACCCAGTACTTC.

The rearrangement joins TRBV12-3 or TRBV12-4 to TRBJ1-1, with D unresolved. The CDR3 runs 13 residues. Trimming removed 3 bases from V and 2 bases from J, with 7 bases in between. CDR3 loop: CASSFALNTEAFF. CDR3 nucleotide sequence: TGTGCCAGCAGTTTTGCGCTAAACACTGAAGCTTTCTTT.

This sequence joins TRBV28 and TRBJ1-5; D unclear. Per germline, CDR1 MDHEN and CDR2 SYDVKM. This CDR3 contains 17 residues. With 1 base removed from V and 3 bases from J, the gap between germline ends came to 16 bases. DNA for the CDR3: TGTGCCAGCAGTTTATATCCCCTTCGGGAGAACAATCAGCCCCAGCATTTT. It codes for CASSLYPLRENNQPQHF.

The chain uses TRBV28 and TRBJ2-7; 10 bases align to TRBD1. Unmatched junction bases numbered 2, after V lost 3 bases and J lost 6 bases. The germline V gene encodes CDR1 MDHEN and CDR2 SYDVKM. CDR3 length equals 13 residues. The CDR3 nucleotides are TGTGCCAGCAGTTTCCGGACAGGGGGCGAGCAGTACTTC. This sequence encodes CASSFRTGGEQYF. The full variable domain, its missing parts supplied by reference TRBV28 and TRBJ2-7, is DVKVTQSSRYLVKRTGEKVFLECVQDMDHENMFWYRQDPGLGLRLIYFSYDVKMKEKGDIPEGYSVSREKKERFSLILESASTNQTSMYLCASSFRTGGEQYFGPGTRLTVT.

The J gene is TRBJ2-3, the V gene TRBV5-1, with 9 bases matching TRBD2. Germline V gives CDR1 SGHRS, CDR2 YFSETQ. This CDR3 is 16 amino acids long. V lost 0 bases and J lost 5; bases outside the gene matches: 7. CDR3 region: CASSLAVRGGGDTQYF. CDR3 nucleotide sequence: TGCGCCAGCAGCTTGGCCGTGCGGGGGGGCGGAGATACGCAGTATTTT.

This chain uses TRBV30 with TRBJ2-2, with D tentatively TRBD1 or TRBD2 (6 bases each). The V end lost 8 bases, the J end lost 3 bases, and 16 bases lay between the germline ends. This CDR3 comprises 14 residues. Per the germline V gene, CDR1 is GTSNPN and CDR2 is SVGIG (reference sequence). The CDR3 loop is CARGQQGDTGELFF. In DNA form, the CDR3 reads TGTGCCCGGGGGCAGCAGGGCGACACCGGGGAGCTGTTTTTT.

This chain uses TRBV2 with TRBJ1-2, with TRBD1 matching 11 bases. CDR3 length: 15 amino acids. The trim removed 4 bases at V and 6 bases at J, leaving 7 bases unmatched. Germline V lookup: CDR1 SNHLY, CDR2 FYNNEI. CDR3: CASSGTGGPGHGYTF. CDR3 coding DNA: TGTGCCAGCAGTGGGACAGGGGGCCCCGGACATGGCTACACCTTC.

The chain recombines TRBV2 with TRBJ1-1, with D hard to call. Trimming took off 7 bases at V and 4 bases at J, with 13 bases between the two ends. The CDR3 is made up of 13 amino acids. Germline V lookup: CDR1 SNHLY, CDR2 FYNNEI. CDR3 sequence reads: CASTATEGTEAFF. CDR3 DNA: TGTGCCAGCACGGCGACCGAGGGCACTGAAGCTTTCTTT.

About this clone itself: Other nucleotide sequences in the sample specify the same CDR3. The chain links TRBV5-1 to TRBJ2-5, with 8 nucleotides matching TRBD1. Unmatched junction bases numbered 1, after V lost 2 bases and J lost 1 base. This CDR3 contains 14 residues. Per germline, CDR1 SGHRS and CDR2 YFSETQ. The CDR3 sequence: CASSFGQGQETQYF. Here the CDR3 DNA reads TGCGCCAGCAGCTTCGGACAGGGCCAAGAGACCCAGTACTTC. The variable domain in full, completed from reference TRBV5-1 and TRBJ2-5, reads KAGVTQTPRYLIKTRGQQVTLSCSPISGHRSVSWYQQTPGQGLQFLFEYFSETQRNKGNFPGRFSGRQFSNSRSEMNVSTLELGDSALYLCASSFGQGQETQYFGPGTRLLVL.

The J gene is TRBJ2-5, the V gene TRBV7-9, with 8 bases fitting TRBD2. The length of the CDR3 is 15 residues. V trimming: 2 bases; J trimming: 5 bases; junction bases outside the gene matches: 7. Germline loops: CDR1 SEHNR, CDR2 FQNEAQ (reference sequence). The CDR3 here is CASSLQGLVGETQYF. CDR3 coding DNA: TGTGCCAGCAGCTTACAGGGACTAGTTGGTGAGACCCAGTACTTC.

The chain carries TRBV5-1 and TRBJ2-1, with D possibly being TRBD2 (6 bases). Germline CDR1 and CDR2: SGHRS and YFSETQ. Trimming stripped 4 bases from V and 8 bases from J, with 16 bases between. The CDR3 length is 14 residues. This CDR3 reads CASSIAVSTDEQFF. The DNA of the CDR3 is TGCGCCAGCAGCATAGCGGTCTCCACAGATGAGCAGTTCTTC.

V usage is TRBV5-1 and J usage is TRBJ1-5; 8 bases map to TRBD1. Trimming removed 5 bases from V and 2 bases from J; junction bases left unmatched: 3. CDR1 is SGHRS and CDR2 is YFSETQ in the germline V gene. The CDR3 is made up of 14 amino acids. CDR3 amino acids: CASREGQGNQPQHF. The CDR3 region has the DNA TGCGCCAGCAGGGAGGGACAGGGCAATCAGCCCCAGCATTTT. The complete variable domain, with remaining parts taken from reference TRBV5-1 and TRBJ1-5, reads KAGVTQTPRYLIKTRGQQVTLSCSPISGHRSVSWYQQTPGQGLQFLFEYFSETQRNKGNFPGRFSGRQFSNSRSEMNVSTLELGDSALYLCASREGQGNQPQHFGDGTRLSIL.

The chain carries TRBV20-1 and TRBJ1-4; D uncertain. V lost 6 bases, J lost 7 bases, and 9 bases lay in between. Germline CDR1 is DFQATT and CDR2 is SNEGSKA (reference sequence). The length of the CDR3 is 11 residues. The CDR3 sequence is CSAGGFEKLFF. As DNA, the CDR3 is TGCAGTGCGGGAGGATTTGAAAAACTGTTTTTT.

This clone came up once. The chain recombines TRBV14 with TRBJ2-5; 9 bases fit TRBD2. CDR3 size: 16 residues. CDR1 is SGHDN and CDR2 is FVKESK in the germline V gene. V shed 1 base and J 5 bases; nucleotides not matched to a gene: 8. DNA of the CDR3: TGTGCCAGCAGCCAAGGCGATCGTGCGGGGGGGGAGACCCAGTACTTC. It codes for CASSQGDRAGGETQYF.

The chain carries TRBV7-9 and TRBJ1-6; D remains unclear. Trimming left V 2 bases short and J 7 bases short, with 9 bases between. Germline loops: CDR1 SEHNR, CDR2 FQNEAQ (reference sequence). This CDR3 is 14 amino acids long. CDR3 protein: CASSLPRENSPLHF. DNA for the CDR3: TGTGCCAGCAGCTTACCACGGGAAAATTCACCCCTCCACTTT.

This clone appeared a single time. The CDR3 nucleotides are TGCGCCAGCAGCCCGGGGGGCACTGAAGCTTTCTTT. Protein product: CASSPGGTEAFF. The chain joins TRBV4-1 to TRBJ1-1; D may be TRBD1 (5 bases). The germline V gene has CDR1 MGHRA and CDR2 YSYEKL. V gave up 4 bases and J gave up 4 bases, with 7 bases separating them. CDR3 length: 12 amino acids.

The J gene is TRBJ1-2, the V gene TRBV19; unclear D gene. Between the trimmed V and J ends, which lost 11 bases and 4 bases, there was a span of 20 bases. Germline CDR1 LNHDA, CDR2 SQIVND (reference sequence). This CDR3 region has 14 residues. CDR3 sequence (DNA): TGTGCCGCGAGTGGGCAGGTGGTCCCCTATGGCTACACCTTC. This gives the protein CAASGQVVPYGYTF.

The chain links TRBV5-4 to TRBJ2-7, with a tentative D call TRBD2 (5 bases). Trimming took 0 bases from V and 0 from J, leaving 10 bases between them. The germline V gene encodes CDR1 SGHNT and CDR2 YYREEE (reference sequence). The CDR3 consists of 15 residues. DNA of the CDR3: TGTGCCAGCAGCTTGGGAGGGAGAAGCTCCTACGAGCAGTACTTC. It yields the protein CASSLGGRSSYEQYF.

J is TRBJ2-7 and V is TRBV18; maybe TRBD1 (5 bases). The V gene's germline CDR1 is KGHSH and CDR2 LQKENI. CDR3 size: 13 residues. The V end lost 3 bases, the J end lost 6 bases, and 12 bases lay between the germline ends. The CDR3 protein is CASSPAGLGEQYF. In nucleotides, the CDR3 is TGTGCCAGCTCACCGGCAGGGCTTGGCGAGCAGTACTTC.

The gene calls are TRBV18 and TRBJ2-3, with D possibly matching TRBD2 (6 bases). The CDR3 has 16 amino acids. The V gene lost 4 bases and the J gene lost 0 bases, with 14 bases spanning the gap. Germline lookup yields CDR1 KGHSH and CDR2 LQKENI. The CDR3 DNA sequence: TGTGCCAGCTCACTTACCCCGGCGGGAAGCACAGATACGCAGTATTTT. Protein product: CASSLTPAGSTDTQYF. The full variable domain, completed using reference TRBV18 and TRBJ2-3, is NAGVMQNPRHLVRRRGQEARLRCSPMKGHSHVYWYRQLPEEGLKFMVYLQKENIIDESGMPKERFSAEFPKEGPSILRIQQVVRGDSAAYFCASSLTPAGSTDTQYFGPGTRLTVL.

This chain connects TRBV4-1 to TRBJ1-6; unclear D gene. CDR3 length: 15 residues. V was trimmed by 3 bases and J by 0 bases, leaving 6 bases between them. Germline V gene lookup returns CDR1 MGHRA and CDR2 YSYEKL. CDR3 sequence: CASSQVSSYNSPLHF. The CDR3 DNA follows: TGCGCCAGCAGCCAGGTTAGCTCCTATAATTCACCCCTCCACTTT.

The rearrangement uses TRBV18 and TRBJ2-1, with D tentatively TRBD1 (6 bases). CDR3 size: 16 residues. The V gene lost 0 bases and the J gene lost 3 bases, with 12 bases spanning the gap. Germline lookup yields CDR1 KGHSH and CDR2 LQKENI. The CDR3, as DNA: TGTGCCAGCTCACCACCTAACAGGGCGATCTACAATGAGCAGTTCTTC. This codes for CASSPPNRAIYNEQFF.

The chain combines TRBV10-3 with TRBJ2-1, with 9 nucleotides matching TRBD2. CDR1 ENHRY and CDR2 SYGVKD come from the germline V gene. The V segment lost 10 bases and the J segment 7 bases; nucleotides outside the gene matches: 11. The CDR3 is made up of 14 amino acids. CDR3 protein: CATAGGPPVNEQFF. In DNA form, the CDR3 reads TGTGCCACAGCGGGGGGACCACCAGTAAATGAGCAGTTCTTC.

This clone appeared a single time. This rearrangement joins TRBV5-1 to TRBJ2-7; D possibly corresponds to TRBD1 (5 bases). There are 15 residues in the CDR3. V was clipped by 0 bases and J by 2 bases, with 12 bases between them. CDR1 is SGHRS and CDR2 is YFSETQ in the germline V gene. This CDR3 is CASSLGPQGAYEQYF. Written as DNA, the CDR3 is TGCGCCAGCAGCTTGGGCCCCCAGGGCGCCTACGAGCAGTACTTC.